This is a list of T cell receptor beta chains from one sample in a study of control samples from healthy donors and cancer patients. The repertoire was sequenced with immunoSEQ multiplex PCR; TCRdb's copy has only in-frame clones and lacks some. Of some 200,000 clones in the sample, 91% were seen once. Sequencing used blood. These receptors all stem from a woman aged 25-40 years in good health. Both conserved end residues are part of each CDR3. D genes are given only for firm matches.

D | J | V | CDR3
NA | TRBJ1-5 | TRBV5-6 | CASSSWGRGGQPQHF
TRBD1 | TRBJ1-2 | TRBV7-8 | CASSEGQGYTF
TRBD1 | TRBJ2-7 | TRBV6-5 | CASRMGQGSSYEQYF
TRBD1 | TRBJ1-5 | TRBV5-5 | CASSFGQGRSNQPQHF
TRBD2 | TRBJ2-6 | TRBV7-3 | CASSQTSGRSSGANVLTF
TRBD2 | TRBJ2-1 | TRBV7-9 | CASSNLAGAYNEQFF
NA | TRBJ2-7 | TRBV7-9 | CASSLVSGRDEQYF
NA | TRBJ2-1 | TRBV6-5 | CASSYSSPYNEQFF
NA | TRBJ1-1 | TRBV29-1 | CSVRGRTEAFF
NA | TRBJ1-1 | TRBV4-1 | CASSPGVTEAFF
TRBD2 | TRBJ2-7 | TRBV19 | CASSSPGLAGDEQYF
TRBD2 | TRBJ2-1 | TRBV30 | CAWSVGLAGGGDEQFF
NA | TRBJ2-6 | TRBV3-1/TRBV3-2 | CASSRQGAGANVLTF
TRBD1 | TRBJ2-6 | TRBV25-1 | CASSGQGNSGANVLTF
NA | TRBJ2-7 | TRBV7-2 | CASRPDTPSYEQYF
NA | TRBJ1-2 | TRBV29-1 | CSVEAGAGYTF
NA | TRBJ1-4 | TRBV9 | CASSTRPPNEKLFF
NA | TRBJ1-6 | TRBV29-1 | CSVEARSPLHF
NA | TRBJ2-6 | TRBV15 | CATSSVVAGANVLTF
TRBD2 | TRBJ2-7 | TRBV15 | CATSKQRGGSYEQYF
TRBD1 | TRBJ1-1 | TRBV28 | CASSRQGAGTEAFF
TRBD1 | TRBJ1-1 | TRBV28 | CASSPLQGVNTEAFF
TRBD2 | TRBJ2-3 | TRBV7-3 | CASSSSGRGGTDTQYF
NA | TRBJ1-1 | TRBV19 | CASSQAGDTEAFF
NA | TRBJ1-3 | TRBV11-2 | CASSLGAALGNTIYF
NA | TRBJ2-3 | TRBV4-3 | CASSQDFSPDTQYF
TRBD1 | TRBJ1-5 | TRBV19 | CASSPGQAFNQPQHF
TRBD2 | TRBJ2-7 | TRBV7-3 | CASSPGTSGRHEQYF
TRBD1 | TRBJ2-3 | TRBV2 | CASTGQGTDTQYF
TRBD1 | TRBJ1-1 | TRBV7-9 | CASSFPRTGGGTEAFF
TRBD1 | TRBJ1-1 | TRBV7-6 | CASSLATGGTEAFF
NA | TRBJ2-5 | TRBV11-2 | CASSLRETQYF
TRBD2 | TRBJ2-4 | TRBV4-1 | CASSQGLAGGLAKNIQYF
TRBD2 | TRBJ2-7 | TRBV11-3 | CASSLALAGVYEQYF
NA | TRBJ2-7 | TRBV11-3 | CASSSDTYEQYF
NA | TRBJ1-5 | TRBV18 | CASSPGHHSNQPQHF
NA | TRBJ1-3 | TRBV20-1 | CSASSGSGNTIYF
NA | TRBJ1-1 | TRBV27 | CASSLRTDMVVDTEAFF
TRBD2 | TRBJ2-5 | TRBV18 | CASSPVAGAQETQYF
TRBD1 | TRBJ2-3 | TRBV7-9 | CASSSRGPDTQYF